What follows is one T cell receptor (beta chain) and its context. Its antigen is unknown. The data were taken from a study of T-cell memory formation after mild COVID-19. Study context: The study found TCR clusters largely donor specific. Findings and limits, study-wide: Mostly located in CM and EM were contracting CD4+ clones, with contracting CD8+ clones located in EMRA. A second wave expanding day 15 to 37 was CD4+-biased; contracting clones were balanced.

After 5'RACE with constant-segment primers, TCR alpha and TCR beta cDNA libraries carrying sample barcodes and UMIs were obtained. TCRdb re-analysed the 5' RACE reads in MiXCR, keeping a single row per CDR3 protein. Among 50,000 or so distinct CDR3 sequences listed, around 9.7% were seen once. Trimming cost V 3 bases and J 2 bases, with 11 bases left between them. The germline CDR1 and CDR2 sequences are KGHSH and LQKENI. The CDR3 sequence is 14 residues long. This chain joins TRBV18 and TRBJ2-7; D remains ambiguous. The sequenced sample was PBMCs or a T cell subset sorted from them (not recorded which). The sequence derives from an adult woman who had mild COVID-19 (a few samples of this study predate the infection). Cell type and time point are not known. The CDR3 protein is CASSPSDGPYEQYF. In DNA form, the CDR3 reads TGTGCCAGCTCACCGTCGGACGGCCCCTACGAGCAGTACTTC.